The present TCR beta chain was sequenced within a study of blood T cell repertoires in COVID-19. Some clones are missing from TCRdb's copy, which holds only in-frame ones; the method was immunoSEQ multiplex PCR. Among 250,000 or so clones listed, roughly four fifths were seen once. V trimming: 5 bases; J trimming: 3 bases; junction bases outside the gene matches: 5. This CDR3 contains 16 residues. From germline, CDR1 is LNHDA and CDR2 SQIVND (reference sequence). This chain links TRBV19 with TRBJ2-7; the match to TRBD2 covers 15 bases. The sample taken for sequencing was PBMCs or T cells enriched from blood (not recorded which). The sequence was obtained from a man aged 50-60 years who had recovered from COVID-19. The CDR3 DNA sequence: TGTGCCAGTAGTTCGGGACTAGCGGGAGGTCTCTACGAGCAGTACTTC. Translated: CASSSGLAGGLYEQYF.